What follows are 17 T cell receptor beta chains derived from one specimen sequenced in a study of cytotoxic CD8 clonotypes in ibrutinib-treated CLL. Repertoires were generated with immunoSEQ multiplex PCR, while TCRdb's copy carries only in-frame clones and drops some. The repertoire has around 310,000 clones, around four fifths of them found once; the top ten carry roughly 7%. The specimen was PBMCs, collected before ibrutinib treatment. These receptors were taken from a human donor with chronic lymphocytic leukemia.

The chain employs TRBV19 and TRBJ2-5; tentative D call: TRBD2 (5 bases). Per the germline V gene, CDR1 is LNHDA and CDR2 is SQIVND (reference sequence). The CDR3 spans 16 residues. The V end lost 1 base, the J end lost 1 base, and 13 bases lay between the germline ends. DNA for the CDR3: TGTGCCAGTAGTATAGGGTCTTCACTAGGCCAAGAGACCCAGTACTTC. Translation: CASSIGSSLGQETQYF.

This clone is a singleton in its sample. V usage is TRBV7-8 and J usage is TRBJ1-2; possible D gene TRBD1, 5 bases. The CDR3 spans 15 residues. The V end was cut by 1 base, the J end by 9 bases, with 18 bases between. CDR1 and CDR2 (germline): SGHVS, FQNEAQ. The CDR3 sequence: CASSLVDSRSSSYTF. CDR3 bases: TGTGCCAGCAGCTTAGTCGACAGCCGTTCGAGTAGCTACACCTTC.

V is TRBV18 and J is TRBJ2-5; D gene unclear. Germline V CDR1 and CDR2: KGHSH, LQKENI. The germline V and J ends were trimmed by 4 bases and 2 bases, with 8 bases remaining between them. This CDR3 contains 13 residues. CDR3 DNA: TGTGCCAGCTCACGTTCTAGGCAAGAGACCCAGTACTTC. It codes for CASSRSRQETQYF.

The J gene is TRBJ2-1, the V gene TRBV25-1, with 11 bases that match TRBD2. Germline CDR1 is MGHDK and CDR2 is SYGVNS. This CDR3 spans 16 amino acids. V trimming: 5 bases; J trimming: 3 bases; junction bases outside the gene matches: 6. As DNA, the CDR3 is TGTGCCAGCAGTTTAGCGGGAGGGCCCAGCTACAATGAGCAGTTCTTC. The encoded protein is CASSLAGGPSYNEQFF.

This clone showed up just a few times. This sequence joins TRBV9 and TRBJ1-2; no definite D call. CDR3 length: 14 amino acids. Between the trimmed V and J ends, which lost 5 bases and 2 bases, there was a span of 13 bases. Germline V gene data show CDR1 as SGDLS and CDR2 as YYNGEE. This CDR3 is CASREVGRNYGYTF. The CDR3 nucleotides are TGTGCCAGCAGGGAGGTGGGAAGAAACTATGGCTACACCTTC.

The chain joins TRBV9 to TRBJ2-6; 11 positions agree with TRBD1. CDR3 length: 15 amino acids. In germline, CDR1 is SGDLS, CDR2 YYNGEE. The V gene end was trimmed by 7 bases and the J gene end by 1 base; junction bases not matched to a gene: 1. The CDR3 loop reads CASGQGASGANVLTF. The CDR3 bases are TGTGCCAGCGGACAGGGGGCTTCTGGGGCCAACGTCCTGACTTTC. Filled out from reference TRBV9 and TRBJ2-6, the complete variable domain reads DSGVTQTPKHLITATGQRVTLRCSPRSGDLSVYWYQQSLDQGLQFLIQYYNGEERAKGNILERFSAQQFPDLHSELNLSSLELGDSALYFCASGQGASGANVLTFGAGSRLTVL.

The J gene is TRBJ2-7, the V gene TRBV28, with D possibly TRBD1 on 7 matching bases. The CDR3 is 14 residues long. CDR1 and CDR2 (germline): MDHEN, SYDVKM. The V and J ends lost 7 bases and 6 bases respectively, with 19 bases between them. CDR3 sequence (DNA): TGTGCCAGCAAGGGGACGACAGGGAGGCTCGAGCAGTACTTC. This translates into CASKGTTGRLEQYF.

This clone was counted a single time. CDR3 DNA: TGTGCCAGTAGTCCCCGGATAGCGGGAGGTTTAGAGACCCAGTACTTC. Protein: CASSPRIAGGLETQYF. The chain uses TRBV19 and TRBJ2-5; 10 positions agree with TRBD2. The CDR3 has 16 residues. Unmatched junction bases numbered 10, after V lost 5 bases and J lost 4 bases. Germline loops: CDR1 LNHDA, CDR2 SQIVND (reference sequence).

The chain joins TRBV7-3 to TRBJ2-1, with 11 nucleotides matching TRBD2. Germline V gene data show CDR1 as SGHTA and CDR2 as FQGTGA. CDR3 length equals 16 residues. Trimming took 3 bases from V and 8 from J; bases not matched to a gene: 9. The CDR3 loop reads CASSLRGTSGVDEQFF. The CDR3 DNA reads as TGTGCCAGCAGCTTGCGGGGGACTAGCGGTGTCGATGAGCAGTTCTTC.

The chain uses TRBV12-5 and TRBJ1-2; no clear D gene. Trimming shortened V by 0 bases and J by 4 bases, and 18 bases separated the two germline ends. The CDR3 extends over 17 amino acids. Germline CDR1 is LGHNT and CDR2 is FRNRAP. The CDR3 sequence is CASGLVTLAPGIYGYTF. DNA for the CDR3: TGTGCTAGTGGTTTGGTTACCCTCGCCCCGGGAATCTATGGCTACACCTTC.

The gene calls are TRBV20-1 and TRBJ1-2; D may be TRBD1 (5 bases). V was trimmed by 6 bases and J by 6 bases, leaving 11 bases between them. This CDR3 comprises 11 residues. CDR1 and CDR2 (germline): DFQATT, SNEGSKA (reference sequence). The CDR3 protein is CSAGGFNGYTF. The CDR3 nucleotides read TGCAGTGCCGGGGGGTTTAATGGCTACACCTTC.

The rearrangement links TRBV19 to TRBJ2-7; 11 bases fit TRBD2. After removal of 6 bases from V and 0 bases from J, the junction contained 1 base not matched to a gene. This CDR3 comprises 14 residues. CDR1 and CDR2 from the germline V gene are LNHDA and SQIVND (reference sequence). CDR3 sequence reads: CASRGLAGSYEQYF. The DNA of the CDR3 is TGTGCCAGTAGAGGACTAGCGGGCTCCTACGAGCAGTACTTC.

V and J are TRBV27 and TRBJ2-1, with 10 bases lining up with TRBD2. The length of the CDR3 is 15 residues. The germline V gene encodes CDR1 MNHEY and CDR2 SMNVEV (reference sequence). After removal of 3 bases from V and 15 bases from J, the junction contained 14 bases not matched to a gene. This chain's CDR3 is CASSFASGGSGGRFF. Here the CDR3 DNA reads TGTGCCAGCAGTTTTGCTAGCGGGGGATCCGGGGGCAGGTTCTTC.

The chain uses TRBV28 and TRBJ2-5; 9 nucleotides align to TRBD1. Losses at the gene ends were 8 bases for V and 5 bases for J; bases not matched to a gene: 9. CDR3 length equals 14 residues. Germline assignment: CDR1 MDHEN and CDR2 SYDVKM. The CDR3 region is CASSETGGGETQYF. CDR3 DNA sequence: TGTGCCAGCTCTGAAACAGGGGGCGGCGAGACCCAGTACTTC. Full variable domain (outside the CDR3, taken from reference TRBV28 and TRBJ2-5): DVKVTQSSRYLVKRTGEKVFLECVQDMDHENMFWYRQDPGLGLRLIYFSYDVKMKEKGDIPEGYSVSREKKERFSLILESASTNQTSMYLCASSETGGGETQYFGPGTRLLVL.

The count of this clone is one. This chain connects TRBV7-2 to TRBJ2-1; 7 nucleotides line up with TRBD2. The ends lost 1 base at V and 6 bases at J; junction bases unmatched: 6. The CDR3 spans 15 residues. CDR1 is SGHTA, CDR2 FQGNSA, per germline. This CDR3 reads CASSLVAGEVNEQFF. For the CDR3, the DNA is TGTGCCAGCAGCTTAGTGGCGGGAGAGGTCAATGAGCAGTTCTTC.

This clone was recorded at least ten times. CDR3 residues: CASSQMSGGYTF. In nucleotides, the CDR3 is TGTGCCAGCTCCCAGATGTCGGGTGGCTACACCTTC. This rearrangement joins TRBV28 to TRBJ1-2; D remains ambiguous. The V end was cut by 8 bases, the J end by 7 bases, with 14 bases between. Germline assignment: CDR1 MDHEN and CDR2 SYDVKM. The CDR3 has 12 residues.

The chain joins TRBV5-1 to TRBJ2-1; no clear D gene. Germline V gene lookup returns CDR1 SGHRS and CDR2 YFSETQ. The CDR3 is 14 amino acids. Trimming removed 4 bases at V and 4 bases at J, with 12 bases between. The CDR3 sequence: CASSTDAAYNEQFF. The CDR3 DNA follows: TGCGCCAGCAGCACGGACGCGGCTTACAATGAGCAGTTCTTC.